The 13 T cell receptor beta chains presented below share a single source sample, sequenced in a study of blood T cell repertoires in COVID-19. Some clones are missing from TCRdb's copy, which holds only in-frame ones; the method was immunoSEQ multiplex PCR. The sample shows about 150,000 clones, roughly 88% of them seen only once. Source material: peripheral blood. The receptors were sampled from a woman aged 60-75 years with acute or convalescent COVID-19.

A few counts support this clone. The J gene is TRBJ1-2, the V gene TRBV19; TRBD1 is a possible D gene (5 bases). Looked up from germline, CDR1 is LNHDA and CDR2 is SQIVND (reference sequence). Between the trimmed V and J ends, which lost 3 bases and 5 bases, there was a span of 13 bases. The CDR3 is made up of 14 amino acids. Here the CDR3 DNA reads TGTGCCAGTAGTATCCTTGGGGGGGAATATGGCTACACCTTC. As protein: CASSILGGEYGYTF.

This chain connects TRBV7-6 to TRBJ1-1; D possibly corresponds to TRBD1 (5 bases). Per the germline V gene, CDR1 is SGHVS and CDR2 is FNYEAQ. Trimming took 6 bases from V and 5 from J, leaving 13 bases between them. The CDR3 contains 13 residues. The CDR3 here is CASRSRGGTEAFF. The CDR3 DNA reads as TGTGCCAGCAGGTCCCGGGGGGGGACTGAAGCTTTCTTT.

CDR3 in DNA: TGTGCCAGCAGCCCCAGGGGGGTACAGGCTTTCTTT. Protein: CASSPRGVQAFF. The chain has TRBV6-5 and TRBJ1-1, with 7 bases aligning to TRBD1. Trimming removed 6 bases from V and 11 bases from J; junction bases left unmatched: 9. Germline CDR1 and CDR2: MNHEY and SVGAGI. CDR3 length: 12 amino acids.

The chain has TRBV6-1 and TRBJ1-6; D is unclear. The length of the CDR3 is 15 residues. V lost 2 bases and J 13 bases, leaving 18 bases between the germline ends. Germline V lookup: CDR1 MNHNS, CDR2 SASEGT. The CDR3 protein is CASSELGDYRSPLHF. The CDR3 DNA is TGTGCCAGCAGTGAACTGGGAGACTACCGCTCGCCCCTCCACTTT.

This clone has only a few counts. The rearrangement links TRBV3-1 (or the pseudogene TRBV3-2) to TRBJ1-3; 9 nucleotides align to TRBD1. This CDR3 has 15 amino acids. The V and J ends lost 4 bases and 2 bases, in that order; junction bases with no gene match: 3. Germline V CDR1 and CDR2: LGHDT, YNNKEL (reference sequence). The CDR3, as DNA: TGTGCCAGCAGCCGGGGACAGGGACCTGGAAACACCATATATTTT. Amino acids: CASSRGQGPGNTIYF.

This clone was detected only a few times. Here the CDR3 DNA reads TGTGCCAGCAGAACCCTAAGCGGGGGTCACACCGGGGAGCTGTTTTTT. Translating it yields CASRTLSGGHTGELFF. The genes are TRBV27 and TRBJ2-2; TRBD2 matches at 8 bases. Trimming cost V 6 bases and J 3 bases; bases outside gene matches: 9. Germline V gene data show CDR1 as MNHEY and CDR2 as SMNVEV (reference sequence). CDR3 length: 16 residues.

The V call is TRBV18, the J call TRBJ1-1; TRBD1 is a possible D gene (5 bases). Germline V gene data show CDR1 as KGHSH and CDR2 as LQKENI. The CDR3 has 12 amino acids. V lost 4 bases, J lost 7 bases, and 10 bases lay in between. CDR3 DNA sequence: TGTGCCAGCTCACTAGGACACTTTGAAGCTTTCTTT. Translated, it gives CASSLGHFEAFF. Based on the CDR3 plus reference TRBV18 and TRBJ1-1, the full variable domain is NAGVMQNPRHLVRRRGQEARLRCSPMKGHSHVYWYRQLPEEGLKFMVYLQKENIIDESGMPKERFSAEFPKEGPSILRIQQVVRGDSAAYFCASSLGHFEAFFGQGTRLTVV.

This chain connects TRBV19 to TRBJ1-2; maybe TRBD1 (6 bases). The V and J ends lost 5 bases and 2 bases respectively, with 12 bases between them. Germline V gene data show CDR1 as LNHDA and CDR2 as SQIVND (reference sequence). The CDR3 consists of 14 residues. This chain's CDR3 is CASSVGQRNYGYTF. CDR3 in DNA: TGTGCCAGTAGTGTCGGACAGCGAAACTATGGCTACACCTTC.

This sequence joins TRBV5-4 and TRBJ1-2, with 7 nucleotides matching TRBD1. Trimming removed 4 bases from V and 3 bases from J; junction bases left unmatched: 9. Looked up from germline, CDR1 is SGHNT and CDR2 is YYREEE (reference sequence). The CDR3 runs 15 residues. In DNA form, the CDR3 reads TGTGCCAGCAGCCAGGACAGGCGGGCCTACTATGGCTACACCTTC. Translating gives CASSQDRRAYYGYTF.

The chain carries TRBV9 and TRBJ1-2; 9 bases are shared with TRBD1. V was pared by 0 bases and J by 6 bases, with 6 bases of the junction left unmatched. The CDR3 loop spans 15 amino acids. Germline values: CDR1 SGDLS, CDR2 YYNGEE. The CDR3 bases are TGTGCCAGCAGCGTAGCAGGACAGGGGTATCATGGCTACACCTTC. Translating gives CASSVAGQGYHGYTF. The variable domain in full, with the rest retrieved from reference TRBV9 and TRBJ1-2, is DSGVTQTPKHLITATGQRVTLRCSPRSGDLSVYWYQQSLDQGLQFLIQYYNGEERAKGNILERFSAQQFPDLHSELNLSSLELGDSALYFCASSVAGQGYHGYTFGSGTRLTVV.

This chain uses TRBV4-2 with TRBJ2-5; D not resolved. The CDR3 contains 13 residues. Germline V gene data show CDR1 as LGHNA and CDR2 as YNFKEQ. The ends were cut back, 3 bases at V and 2 bases at J, with 7 bases in the middle. Here the CDR3 DNA reads TGTGCCAGCAGCCAGAGCATACAAGAGACCCAGTACTTC. Translation gives CASSQSIQETQYF.

This chain joins TRBV4-1 and TRBJ1-4, with 7 bases aligning to TRBD1. The CDR3 covers 15 residues. V lost 1 base to trimming and J lost 8 bases; unmatched junction nucleotides: 7. Germline CDR1 reads MGHRA; CDR2 reads YSYEKL. As DNA, the CDR3 is TGCGCCAGCAGCCAAGTGTTACCGACAGGGGAAAAACTGTTTTTT. It is translated as CASSQVLPTGEKLFF.

In DNA form, the CDR3 reads TGCGCCAGCAGCGGCAGGGGCCACCAAGAGACCCAGTACTTC. Encoded protein: CASSGRGHQETQYF. The gene calls are TRBV5-1 and TRBJ2-5; a possible D gene is TRBD1 (6 bases). Germline-derived CDR1 and CDR2 are SGHRS and YFSETQ. The CDR3 contains 14 residues. Between the trimmed V and J ends, which lost 4 bases and 0 bases, there was a span of 10 bases.